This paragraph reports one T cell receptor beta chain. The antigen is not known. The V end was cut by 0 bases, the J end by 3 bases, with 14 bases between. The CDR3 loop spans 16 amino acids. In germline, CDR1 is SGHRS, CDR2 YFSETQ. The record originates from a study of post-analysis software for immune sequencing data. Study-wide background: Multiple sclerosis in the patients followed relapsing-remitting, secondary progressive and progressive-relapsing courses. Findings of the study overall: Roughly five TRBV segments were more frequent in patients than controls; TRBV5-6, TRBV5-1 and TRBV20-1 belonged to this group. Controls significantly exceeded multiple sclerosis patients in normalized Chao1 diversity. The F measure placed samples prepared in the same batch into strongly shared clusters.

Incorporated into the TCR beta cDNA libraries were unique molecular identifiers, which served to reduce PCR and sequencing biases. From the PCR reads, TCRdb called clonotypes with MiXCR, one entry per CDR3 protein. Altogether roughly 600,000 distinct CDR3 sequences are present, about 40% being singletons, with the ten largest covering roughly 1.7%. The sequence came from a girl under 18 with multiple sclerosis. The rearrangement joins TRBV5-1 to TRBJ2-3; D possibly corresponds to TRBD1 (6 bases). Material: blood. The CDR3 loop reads CASSLGGQGKTDTQYF. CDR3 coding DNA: TGCGCCAGCAGCTTGGGTGGGCAGGGGAAGACAGATACGCAGTATTTT.